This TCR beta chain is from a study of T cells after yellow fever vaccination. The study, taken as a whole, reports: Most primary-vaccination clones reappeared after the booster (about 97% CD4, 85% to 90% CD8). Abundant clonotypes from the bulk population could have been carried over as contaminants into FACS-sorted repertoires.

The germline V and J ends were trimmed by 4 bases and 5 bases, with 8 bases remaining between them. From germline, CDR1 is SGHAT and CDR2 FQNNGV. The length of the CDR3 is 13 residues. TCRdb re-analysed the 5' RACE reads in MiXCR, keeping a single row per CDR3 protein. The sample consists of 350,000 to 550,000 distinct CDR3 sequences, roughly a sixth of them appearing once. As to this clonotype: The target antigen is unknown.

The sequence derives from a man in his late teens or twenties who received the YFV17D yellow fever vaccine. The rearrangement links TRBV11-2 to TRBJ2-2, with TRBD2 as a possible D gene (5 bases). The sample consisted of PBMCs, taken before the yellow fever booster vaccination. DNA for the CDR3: TGTGCCAGCAGCTCACAGCGGACCGGGGAGCTGTTTTTT. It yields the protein CASSSQRTGELFF.